The rows below give T cell receptor beta chains drawn from one sample of a study of shared clonotypes between healthy human individuals. TCRdb's copy holds only in-frame clones and misses some; the assay was immunoSEQ multiplex PCR. This table has some 690,000 clones, less than 95% appearing once. Sequenced input: memory CD8+ T cells from PBMCs. These receptors were collected from a man between 18 and 35 years old in good health. Some clones in this sample may be carry-over from other donors' samples. The CDR3 runs from the conserved cysteine through the conserved F or W. Each record gives: V gene, clone size, J gene, CDR3 length, D gene, CDR3 protein, CDR3 DNA. The D gene is left open where the match is weak. Clone size is stated in some rows and not others, as once, few, many or a class when expanded.

>TRBV28|.|TRBJ2-5|14|.
CASRKQGWQETQYF
TGTGCCAGCAGAAAACAGGGTTGGCAAGAGACCCAGTACTTC
>TRBV9|.|TRBJ2-1|16|TRBD2
CASSATIAGLASEQFF
TGTGCCAGCAGCGCCACCATAGCGGGATTAGCAAGTGAGCAGTTCTTC
>TRBV5-3|.|TRBJ2-3|12|.
CARSRSTDTQYF
TGTGCCAGAAGCCGAAGCACAGATACGCAGTATTTT
>TRBV28|.|TRBJ1-2|17|TRBD1
CASRTPITGTGRGDYTF
TGTGCCAGCAGAACCCCTATAACCGGGACAGGGAGGGGAGACTACACCTTC
>TRBV4-3|.|TRBJ2-3|16|.
CASSQDPAARTDTQYF
TGCGCCAGCAGCCAAGATCCCGCCGCACGGACAGATACGCAGTATTTT
>TRBV5-1|.|TRBJ2-3|15|.
CASSLRTDSTDTQYF
TGCGCCAGCAGCCTCCGGACAGACAGCACAGATACGCAGTATTTT
>TRBV7-9|.|TRBJ2-7|15|TRBD2
CASSPRLAGVHEQYF
TGTGCCAGCAGCCCCCGACTAGCGGGAGTCCACGAGCAGTACTTT
>TRBV19|few|TRBJ1-1|14|TRBD1
CASSIGQAGTEAFF
TGTGCCAGTAGTATCGGACAGGCCGGGACTGAAGCTTTCTTT
>TRBV5-1|.|TRBJ2-1|15|.
CASSPRTVGDNEQFF
TGCGCCAGCAGCCCGAGGACAGTCGGGGACAATGAGCAGTTCTTC
>TRBV4-1|.|TRBJ1-2|16|TRBD1
CASSPRETGLDYGYTF
TGCGCCAGCAGCCCGAGGGAGACAGGGCTTGACTATGGCTACACCTTC
>TRBV27|.|TRBJ1-2|16|.
CASSLNYRGNANGYTF
TGTGCCAGCAGTTTAAATTATAGGGGGAACGCCAATGGCTACACCTTC
>TRBV9|.|TRBJ1-1|14|.
CASRGSGEGTEAFF
TGTGCCAGCAGGGGTTCGGGGGAGGGCACTGAAGCTTTCTTT
>TRBV6-5|many|TRBJ1-5|14|.
CASSSQDGNQPQHF
TGTGCCAGCAGTTCCCAGGACGGGAATCAGCCCCAGCATTTT
>TRBV6-6|.|TRBJ2-4|16|.
CASSYTSGLAKNIQYF
TGTGCCAGCAGTTACACCTCGGGGTTAGCCAAAAACATTCAGTACTTC
>TRBV6-6|.|TRBJ2-3|15|.
CASSYLNRQPDTQYF
TGTGCCAGCAGTTACTTAAATAGACAGCCAGATACGCAGTATTTT
>TRBV6-1|.|TRBJ2-1|14|.
CASSDFQKYNEQFF
TGTGCCAGCAGTGACTTTCAAAAGTACAATGAGCAGTTCTTC
>TRBV27|.|TRBJ2-3|17|TRBD2
CASSTRTSGILTDTQYF
TGTGCCAGCAGTACCCGGACTAGCGGGATACTCACAGATACGCAGTATTTT
>TRBV7-9|.|TRBJ1-5|14|.
CASSLEGGNQPQHF
TGTGCCAGCAGCTTAGAAGGGGGCAATCAGCCCCAGCATTTT
>TRBV9|.|TRBJ2-1|15|TRBD1
CASSPGRGFGGEQFF
TGTGCCAGCAGCCCAGGCAGGGGGTTTGGGGGAGAGCAGTTCTTC
>TRBV5-1|.|TRBJ2-2|13|.
CASSLWGTGELFF
TGCGCCAGCAGCTTGTGGGGGACCGGGGAGCTGTTTTTT
>TRBV11-2|.|TRBJ1-1|16|TRBD1
CASSPPGRGKDTEAFF
TGTGCCAGCAGCCCACCCGGCAGGGGGAAGGACACTGAAGCTTTCTTT
>TRBV9|.|TRBJ2-1|13|.
CASGSFSYNEQFF
TGTGCCAGCGGATCTTTTTCCTACAATGAGCAGTTCTTC
>TRBV9|.|TRBJ2-1|15|TRBD2
CASSVDGRAYNEQFF
TGTGCCAGCAGCGTAGACGGGAGGGCCTACAATGAGCAGTTCTTC
>TRBV7-9|.|TRBJ1-1|16|TRBD1
CASSDRQGARNTEAFF
TGTGCCAGCAGCGACAGACAGGGGGCGCGTAACACTGAAGCTTTCTTT
>TRBV5-6|.|TRBJ2-5|16|.
CASSQRAPTYQETQYF
TGTGCCAGCAGCCAACGGGCCCCGACGTACCAAGAGACCCAGTACTTC
>TRBV6-1|.|TRBJ2-7|14|TRBD1
CASSEGPGGYEQYF
TGTGCCAGCAGTGAAGGTCCAGGGGGCTACGAGCAGTACTTC
>TRBV5-1|.|TRBJ2-7|15|TRBD1
CASSSTGTGHYEQYF
TGCGCCAGCAGCTCGACCGGGACAGGCCATTACGAGCAGTACTTC
>TRBV4-1|.|TRBJ2-7|16|TRBD1
CASSQPGTGPSYEQYF
TGCGCCAGCAGCCAACCCGGGACAGGTCCATCCTACGAGCAGTACTTC
>TRBV5-6|.|TRBJ2-7|15|.
CASSFSRVAPYEQYF
TGTGCCAGCAGCTTTAGCAGGGTAGCCCCCTACGAGCAGTACTTC
>TRBV5-8|.|TRBJ1-5|15|.
CASSLGPFAGQPQHF
TGTGCCAGCAGCTTGGGCCCCTTTGCCGGGCAGCCCCAGCATTTT
>TRBV7-9|.|TRBJ2-7|12|.
CASSSRSYEQYF
TGTGCCAGCAGCTCCCGCTCCTACGAGCAGTACTTC
>TRBV5-1|.|TRBJ1-1|12|.
CASSLEATEAFF
TGCGCCAGCAGCTTGGAAGCCACTGAAGCTTTCTTT
>TRBV5-1|.|TRBJ2-7|18|TRBD2
CASSSRGTSGSRPYEQYF
TGCGCCAGCAGCTCCCGAGGGACTAGCGGGAGTAGACCCTACGAGCAGTACTTC
>TRBV4-3|.|TRBJ2-7|16|TRBD2
CASSQGQRGLVREQYF
TGCGCCAGCAGCCAAGGCCAGCGGGGCCTGGTGCGCGAGCAGTACTTC
>TRBV28|.|TRBJ2-3|15|.
CASSFWGTSTDTQYF
TGTGCCAGCAGTTTCTGGGGGACGAGCACAGATACGCAGTATTTT
>TRBV9|.|TRBJ1-1|15|.
CASSLGWDGNTEAFF
TGTGCCAGCAGCTTGGGTTGGGACGGGAACACTGAAGCTTTCTTT
>TRBV7-9|.|TRBJ2-7|15|TRBD2
CASRPLAGAAYEQYF
TGTGCCAGCAGGCCCCTAGCGGGAGCAGCCTACGAGCAGTACTTC
>TRBV28|.|TRBJ1-5|12|.
CASSPLSQPQHF
TGTGCCAGCAGTCCACTATCCCAGCCCCAGCATTTT
>TRBV7-9|.|TRBJ1-2|13|.
CASSLGTIYGYTF
TGTGCCAGCAGCTTGGGGACAATCTATGGCTACACCTTC
>TRBV9|.|TRBJ2-1|15|TRBD2
CASGLTSGAYNEQFF
TGTGCCAGCGGGCTTACTAGCGGGGCCTACAATGAGCAGTTCTTC
>TRBV15|.|TRBJ1-1|13|.
CATTYTDGTEAFF
TGTGCCACCACTTATACGGACGGCACTGAAGCTTTCTTT
>TRBV11-2|.|TRBJ2-1|12|.
CASSLDPGEQFF
TGTGCCAGCAGCTTAGATCCGGGTGAGCAGTTCTTC
>TRBV5-6|.|TRBJ1-1|12|.
CASSWGSSEAFF
TGTGCCAGCAGCTGGGGGAGTTCTGAAGCTTTCTTT
>TRBV5-3|.|TRBJ2-7|15|.
CARSFERRHSYEQYF
TGTGCCAGAAGCTTCGAGCGGCGTCACTCCTACGAGCAGTACTTC
>TRBV5-4|few|TRBJ2-7|13|.
CASSLGRSYEQYF
TGTGCCAGCAGCTTGGGGCGGTCCTACGAGCAGTACTTC
>TRBV7-3|.|TRBJ2-1|17|.
CASSSGGGGTFYNEQFF
TGTGCCAGCAGCTCGGGGGGCGGCGGTACGTTCTACAATGAGCAGTTCTTC
>TRBV27|.|TRBJ1-2|16|TRBD1
CASSLHRGEGNYGYTF
TGTGCCAGCAGTTTACACAGGGGGGAGGGTAACTATGGCTACACCTTC
>TRBV29-1|few|TRBJ1-1|10|.
CSVASNEAFF
TGCAGCGTTGCCTCCAATGAAGCTTTCTTT
>TRBV5-6|.|TRBJ1-2|14|.
CASSLGGQNYGYTF
TGTGCCAGCAGCTTGGGGGGGCAGAACTATGGCTACACCTTC
>TRBV6-5|.|TRBJ1-5|14|TRBD1
CASSGQGSNQPQHF
TGTGCCAGCAGCGGACAGGGGAGCAATCAGCCCCAGCATTTT
>TRBV5-8|.|TRBJ1-1|17|TRBD1
CASSRPGDGTGGFSAFF
TGTGCCAGCAGCCGTCCCGGGGACGGGACAGGGGGTTTTTCAGCTTTCTTT
>TRBV10-3|.|TRBJ2-1|13|.
CAISQDGYNEQFF
TGTGCCATCAGCCAGGACGGCTACAATGAGCAGTTCTTC
>TRBV19|.|TRBJ2-1|16|TRBD2
CASSIGARDYYNEQFF
TGTGCCAGTAGTATAGGCGCCCGGGACTACTACAATGAGCAGTTCTTC
>TRBV5-1|.|TRBJ1-2|18|.
CASSHPSTGMEANYGYTF
TGCGCCAGCAGCCATCCATCTACAGGGATGGAGGCTAACTATGGCTACACCTTC
>TRBV25-1|.|TRBJ2-6|16|.
CASSTYRGRGANVLTF
TGTGCCAGCAGCACCTACCGGGGGAGAGGGGCCAACGTCCTGACTTTC
>TRBV29-1|.|TRBJ1-2|11|.
CSVEGGYGYTF
TGCAGCGTTGAAGGGGGCTATGGCTACACCTTC
>TRBV11-2|many|TRBJ1-2|12|.
CASSFLPGGYTF
TGTGCCAGCAGCTTCTTACCGGGAGGCTACACCTTC
>TRBV27|.|TRBJ1-2|14|TRBD1
CASSLRQGFNGYTF
TGTGCCAGCAGTTTAAGACAGGGGTTCAATGGCTACACCTTC
>TRBV7-4|.|TRBJ2-5|14|TRBD2
CASSPWGLAETQYF
TGTGCCAGCAGCCCCTGGGGACTAGCGGAGACCCAGTACTTC
>TRBV4-1|.|TRBJ1-5|15|TRBD1
CASSQDRQGLQPQHF
TGCGCCAGCAGCCAAGATCGACAGGGGCTTCAGCCCCAGCATTTT